A selection of T cell receptor beta chains follows, all from one sample in a study of cytomegalovirus exposure and HLA in healthy donors. Clones were sequenced by immunoSEQ multiplex PCR, and TCRdb holds only the in-frame ones, with some missing. The data contain 150,000 or so clones, nearly 80% of them singletons. Sequencing was done on a sample of PBMCs. The receptor source for this set is a man aged 50-59 years in good health and CMV-seropositive. CDR3s leave out the opening cysteine and the closing phenylalanine or tryptophan. Fields, in order: J gene, V gene, CDR3 protein.

TRBJ2-3 | TRBV19 | ASSGTYTQY
TRBJ2-7 | TRBV14 | ASSQTPGQGFFYEQY
TRBJ1-6 | TRBV6-5 | ASSRTGFSNSPLH
TRBJ1-2 | TRBV6-1 | ASSADGQPLGGYT
TRBJ1-6 | TRBV2 | ASSAGGPSYNSPLH
TRBJ1-5 | TRBV2 | ASRDGQGAEPQH
TRBJ1-6 | TRBV19 | ASSIEPSSYNSPLH
TRBJ2-7 | TRBV4-1 | ASSQIRDRGYGQY
TRBJ2-3 | TRBV27 | ASSLRWRVSTDTQY
TRBJ1-4 | TRBV27 | ASSLTGAATNEKLF
TRBJ1-2 | TRBV7-2 | ASSLGGTGNYGYT
TRBJ1-2 | TRBV5-4 | ASSIRDRSSPRFGYT
TRBJ2-3 | TRBV19 | ASSPLAGAGNRDTQY
TRBJ2-3 | TRBV4-2 | ASSQEGPGTDTQY
TRBJ2-2 | TRBV21-1 | ASSTPRGPENTGELF
TRBJ1-1 | TRBV18 | ASSPGQGHTEAF
TRBJ1-5 | TRBV4-1 | ASSQARGQPQH
TRBJ2-2 | TRBV4-2 | ASSQPLEGGTAGELF
TRBJ1-4 | TRBV19 | ASTSVDRGEKLF
TRBJ2-7 | TRBV7-8 | ASSLGDRAEEQY
TRBJ2-1 | TRBV9 | ASSEGTSGGEQF
TRBJ2-3 | TRBV7-2 | ASSATGLGTDTQY
TRBJ2-1 | TRBV5-1 | ASSLTASGGYNEQF
TRBJ1-2 | TRBV7-8 | ASSPTATITNYGYT
TRBJ2-1 | TRBV7-6 | ASSLGGEQF
TRBJ2-5 | TRBV7-2 | ASRKTSGGGETQY
TRBJ1-2 | TRBV28 | ASTPYGTGDYGYT